A selection of T cell receptor beta chains follows, all from one sample in a study of blood T cell repertoires in COVID-19. Method: immunoSEQ multiplex PCR; TCRdb's copy keeps in-frame clones and lacks some. Among fewer than 200,000 clones, approximately 83% were seen once, and the ten largest hold more than 1.5%. Sample: peripheral blood. These receptors were taken from a human donor in a cohort sampled during active COVID-19. Each CDR3 is given with its conserved first and last residue. A D gene is named only where the DNA matches it firmly. Clone size is given for some rows only: seen once, a few or many times, or a class if the clone is expanded.

D gene: TRBD2
clone size: .
V gene: TRBV2
J gene: TRBJ2-5
CDR3 DNA: TGTGCCAGCAGTGAAAGGAGCGGGGGGGCGAAAGAGACCCAGTACTTC
CDR3 protein: CASSERSGGAKETQYF

D gene: TRBD1
clone size: .
V gene: TRBV5-6
J gene: TRBJ2-7
CDR3 DNA: TGTGCCAGCAGCTTGGAACAGGGGGTCTACGAGCAGTACTTC
CDR3 protein: CASSLEQGVYEQYF

D gene: .
clone size: .
V gene: TRBV7-9
J gene: TRBJ1-2
CDR3 DNA: TGTGCCAGCAGCGCAGGCAGTATAAGGGGGTATGGCTACACCTTC
CDR3 protein: CASSAGSIRGYGYTF

D gene: TRBD2
clone size: .
V gene: TRBV9
J gene: TRBJ2-5
CDR3 DNA: TGTGCCAGCAGCGGCGGGACTAGCGGGATAGGGCAAGAGACCCAGTACTTC
CDR3 protein: CASSGGTSGIGQETQYF

D gene: TRBD1
clone size: once
V gene: TRBV3-1/TRBV3-2
J gene: TRBJ1-5
CDR3 DNA: TGTGCCAGCAGCCAAAGGGGACAGGGCTCCGGGTGGCGCAATCAGCCCCAGCATTTT
CDR3 protein: CASSQRGQGSGWRNQPQHF

D gene: TRBD1
clone size: .
V gene: TRBV6-2/TRBV6-3
J gene: TRBJ2-1
CDR3 DNA: TGTGCCAGCAGCGACCCCTGGGACAGCCGAGAGCAGTTCTTC
CDR3 protein: CASSDPWDSREQFF

D gene: .
clone size: few
V gene: TRBV27
J gene: TRBJ1-1
CDR3 DNA: TGTGCCAGCAGGTCGAACAGGGCAGCTTTCTTT
CDR3 protein: CASRSNRAAFF

D gene: .
clone size: .
V gene: TRBV4-3
J gene: TRBJ2-3
CDR3 DNA: TGCGCCAGCAGCCAAGGATCGGTAGCAGGGGATACGCAGTATTTT
CDR3 protein: CASSQGSVAGDTQYF

D gene: .
clone size: .
V gene: TRBV5-1
J gene: TRBJ2-7
CDR3 DNA: TGCGCCAGCAGGTTGGGGACTTCGTCAGGGGGCTACGAGCAGTACTTC
CDR3 protein: CASRLGTSSGGYEQYF

D gene: TRBD2
clone size: .
V gene: TRBV4-2
J gene: TRBJ2-1
CDR3 DNA: TGTGCCAGCAGCCCCCCACTAGCGGTTTCCTACAATGAGCAGTTCTTC
CDR3 protein: CASSPPLAVSYNEQFF

D gene: .
clone size: few
V gene: TRBV28
J gene: TRBJ1-5
CDR3 DNA: TGTGCCAGCAGTTCCCCCCGGGGGAGCAATCAGCCCCAGCATTTT
CDR3 protein: CASSSPRGSNQPQHF

D gene: .
clone size: .
V gene: TRBV7-6
J gene: TRBJ2-5
CDR3 DNA: TGTGCCAGCAGCCGGGGAAGGGAGACCCAGTACTTC
CDR3 protein: CASSRGRETQYF

D gene: TRBD1
clone size: .
V gene: TRBV9
J gene: TRBJ2-7
CDR3 DNA: TGTGCCAGCAGCCCCCGGGACAGGGTTAGGTACGAGCAGTACTTC
CDR3 protein: CASSPRDRVRYEQYF

D gene: TRBD1
clone size: few
V gene: TRBV5-1
J gene: TRBJ1-2
CDR3 DNA: TGCGCCAGCAGCTTGGACCCGGGACAGGGGATTCATTATGGCTACACCTTC
CDR3 protein: CASSLDPGQGIHYGYTF

D gene: .
clone size: once
V gene: TRBV4-3
J gene: TRBJ2-4
CDR3 DNA: TGCGCCAGCAGCCAGGCGACAGGTCGAACCAAAAACATTCAGTACTTC
CDR3 protein: CASSQATGRTKNIQYF

D gene: TRBD1
clone size: .
V gene: TRBV11-3
J gene: TRBJ2-5
CDR3 DNA: TGTGCCAGCAGCTTTGGGGACAGGGGGTTAGAGACCCAGTACTTC
CDR3 protein: CASSFGDRGLETQYF

D gene: TRBD1
clone size: .
V gene: TRBV5-4
J gene: TRBJ2-7
CDR3 DNA: TGTGCCAGCAGCCAACCGACAGGGTTAGCCTACGAGCAGTACTTC
CDR3 protein: CASSQPTGLAYEQYF

D gene: .
clone size: .
V gene: TRBV28
J gene: TRBJ1-2
CDR3 DNA: TGTGCCAGCAGTTCAGGTTCAGGGAGGAAGAATGGCTACACCTTC
CDR3 protein: CASSSGSGRKNGYTF

D gene: TRBD2
clone size: .
V gene: TRBV4-3
J gene: TRBJ2-5
CDR3 DNA: TGCGCCAGCAGCCAAGGTAGCGGGAGAGACGAGACCCAGTACTTC
CDR3 protein: CASSQGSGRDETQYF

D gene: .
clone size: .
V gene: TRBV7-9
J gene: TRBJ1-1
CDR3 DNA: TGTGCCAGCAGCCTAAATGTAGCGAACACTGAAGCTTTCTTT
CDR3 protein: CASSLNVANTEAFF

D gene: .
clone size: .
V gene: TRBV6-5
J gene: TRBJ2-7
CDR3 DNA: TGTGCCAGCAGTCTCGGGATTTGGTCGGACGAGCAGTACTTC
CDR3 protein: CASSLGIWSDEQYF

D gene: .
clone size: .
V gene: TRBV7-9
J gene: TRBJ1-4
CDR3 DNA: TGTGCCAGCAGCCCTGGGGGCGAAAAACTGTTTTTT
CDR3 protein: CASSPGGEKLFF

D gene: .
clone size: few
V gene: TRBV27
J gene: TRBJ1-6
CDR3 DNA: TGTGCCAGCCCCCCCCGGTCACCCCTCCACTTT
CDR3 protein: CASPPRSPLHF

D gene: TRBD1
clone size: .
V gene: TRBV7-2
J gene: TRBJ1-5
CDR3 DNA: TGTGCCAGCAGCTTAGGGAGGGACAGGCGGAATCAGCCCCAGCATTTT
CDR3 protein: CASSLGRDRRNQPQHF

D gene: .
clone size: .
V gene: TRBV5-1
J gene: TRBJ2-1
CDR3 DNA: TGCGCCAGCAGCTTGGGGGAGTATGAGCAGTTCTTC
CDR3 protein: CASSLGEYEQFF

D gene: .
clone size: .
V gene: TRBV18
J gene: TRBJ1-1
CDR3 DNA: TGTGCCAGCTCAACAGGGAACACTGAAGCTTTCTTT
CDR3 protein: CASSTGNTEAFF

D gene: .
clone size: few
V gene: TRBV4-1
J gene: TRBJ1-6
CDR3 DNA: TGCGCCAGCAGCCAGGAGACCGGACCCCTCCACTTT
CDR3 protein: CASSQETGPLHF

D gene: .
clone size: .
V gene: TRBV27
J gene: TRBJ2-6
CDR3 DNA: TGTGCCAGCAGGGAGGGGGCTACTGGGGCCAACGTCCTGACTTTC
CDR3 protein: CASREGATGANVLTF

D gene: .
clone size: .
V gene: TRBV6-2/TRBV6-3
J gene: TRBJ2-5
CDR3 DNA: TGTGCCAGCAGTCCCGGCGGCCAGGGGCCTGTGGGACAAGAGACCCAGTACTTC
CDR3 protein: CASSPGGQGPVGQETQYF

D gene: TRBD2
clone size: .
V gene: TRBV7-2
J gene: TRBJ2-2
CDR3 DNA: TGTGCCAGCAGTTTAGATAGCGGGAGTAACACCGGGGAGCTGTTTTTT
CDR3 protein: CASSLDSGSNTGELFF

D gene: TRBD2
clone size: .
V gene: TRBV7-3
J gene: TRBJ2-5
CDR3 DNA: TGTGCCAGCAGCTTAGCCCGCCTAGCGGACACTCAAGAGACCCAGTACTTC
CDR3 protein: CASSLARLADTQETQYF

D gene: TRBD1
clone size: .
V gene: TRBV28
J gene: TRBJ1-2
CDR3 DNA: TGTGCCAGCAGTTTATATGGACAGGTGGGATATGGCTACACCTTC
CDR3 protein: CASSLYGQVGYGYTF

D gene: .
clone size: .
V gene: TRBV27
J gene: TRBJ2-3
CDR3 DNA: TGTGCCAGCAGTATCTCTAGAGCCAACACAGATACGCAGTATTTT
CDR3 protein: CASSISRANTDTQYF

D gene: .
clone size: .
V gene: TRBV6-5
J gene: TRBJ2-5
CDR3 DNA: TGTGCCAGCACGCGGCTGCATAGTACAGAGACCCAGTACTTC
CDR3 protein: CASTRLHSTETQYF

D gene: TRBD1
clone size: .
V gene: TRBV3-1/TRBV3-2
J gene: TRBJ1-4
CDR3 DNA: TGTGCCAGCAGCCTCCATACCGGGACAGAAAATGAAAAACTGTTTTTT
CDR3 protein: CASSLHTGTENEKLFF

D gene: .
clone size: .
V gene: TRBV6-4
J gene: TRBJ2-3
CDR3 DNA: TGTGCCAGCAGTGACTCGAGCAAGTCTAGCACAGATACGCAGTATTTT
CDR3 protein: CASSDSSKSSTDTQYF

D gene: TRBD1
clone size: .
V gene: TRBV28
J gene: TRBJ2-7
CDR3 DNA: TGTGCCAGCAGACTGACAGGGGGCAACCCCAGCTCCTACGAGCAGTACTTC
CDR3 protein: CASRLTGGNPSSYEQYF

D gene: TRBD2
clone size: few
V gene: TRBV9
J gene: TRBJ2-7
CDR3 DNA: TGTGCCAGCAGCCCGACTAGCGGGACCTACGAGCAGTACTTC
CDR3 protein: CASSPTSGTYEQYF

D gene: TRBD2
clone size: .
V gene: TRBV19
J gene: TRBJ2-7
CDR3 DNA: TGTGCCAGTAGTATAGGACCAGCGGGAGGGTACGAGCAGTACTTC
CDR3 protein: CASSIGPAGGYEQYF

D gene: TRBD1
clone size: .
V gene: TRBV5-1
J gene: TRBJ1-2
CDR3 DNA: TGCGCCAGCAGCTTGGGAGACAGGGGGTCGGAAGGCTACACCTTC
CDR3 protein: CASSLGDRGSEGYTF

D gene: .
clone size: .
V gene: TRBV6-6
J gene: TRBJ2-1
CDR3 DNA: TGTGCCAGCAGTTACGGGGGCAGCTACAATGAGCAGTTCTTC
CDR3 protein: CASSYGGSYNEQFF

D gene: .
clone size: .
V gene: TRBV19
J gene: TRBJ1-1
CDR3 DNA: TGTGCCAGTAGTGGGGCAGGGCGGACATGGAACACTGAAGCTTTCTTT
CDR3 protein: CASSGAGRTWNTEAFF